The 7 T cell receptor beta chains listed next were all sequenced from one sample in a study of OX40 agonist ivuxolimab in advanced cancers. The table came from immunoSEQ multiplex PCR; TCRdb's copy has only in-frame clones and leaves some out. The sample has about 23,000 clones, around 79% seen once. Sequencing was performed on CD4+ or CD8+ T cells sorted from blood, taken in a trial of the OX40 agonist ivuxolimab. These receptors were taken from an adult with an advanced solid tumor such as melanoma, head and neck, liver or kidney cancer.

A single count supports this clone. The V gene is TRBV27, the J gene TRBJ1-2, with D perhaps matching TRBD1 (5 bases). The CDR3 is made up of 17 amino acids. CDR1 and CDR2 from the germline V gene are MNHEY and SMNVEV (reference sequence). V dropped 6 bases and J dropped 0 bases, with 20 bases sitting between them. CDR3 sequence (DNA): TGTGCCAGCAGCCCGCGTCCCCGGGGCTACACTAACTATGGCTACACCTTC. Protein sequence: CASSPRPRGYTNYGYTF.

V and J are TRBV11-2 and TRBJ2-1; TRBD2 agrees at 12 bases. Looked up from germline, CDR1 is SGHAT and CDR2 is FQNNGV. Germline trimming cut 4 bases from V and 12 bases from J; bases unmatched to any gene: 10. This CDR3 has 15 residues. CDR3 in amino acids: CASSSLAGGPRGQFF. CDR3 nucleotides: TGTGCCAGCAGCTCCCTAGCGGGAGGGCCTAGGGGGCAGTTCTTC.

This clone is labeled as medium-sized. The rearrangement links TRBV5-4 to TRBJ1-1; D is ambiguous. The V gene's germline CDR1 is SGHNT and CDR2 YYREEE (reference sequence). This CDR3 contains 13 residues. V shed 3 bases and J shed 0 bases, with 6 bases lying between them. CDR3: CASSWGVNTEAFF. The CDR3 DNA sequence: TGTGCCAGCAGCTGGGGAGTGAACACTGAAGCTTTCTTT.

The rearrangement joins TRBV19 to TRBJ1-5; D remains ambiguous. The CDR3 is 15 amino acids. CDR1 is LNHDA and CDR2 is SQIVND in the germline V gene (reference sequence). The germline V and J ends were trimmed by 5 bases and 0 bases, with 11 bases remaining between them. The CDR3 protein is CASSGSGISNQPQHF. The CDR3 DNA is TGTGCCAGTAGTGGAAGCGGGATTAGCAATCAGCCCCAGCATTTT.

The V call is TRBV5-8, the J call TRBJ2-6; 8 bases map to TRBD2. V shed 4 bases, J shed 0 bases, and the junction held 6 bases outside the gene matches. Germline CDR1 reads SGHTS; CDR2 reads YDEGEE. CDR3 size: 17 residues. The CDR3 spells CASSRLAGPSGANVLTF. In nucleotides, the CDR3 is TGTGCCAGCAGCCGTTTAGCGGGGCCCTCTGGGGCCAACGTCCTGACTTTC.

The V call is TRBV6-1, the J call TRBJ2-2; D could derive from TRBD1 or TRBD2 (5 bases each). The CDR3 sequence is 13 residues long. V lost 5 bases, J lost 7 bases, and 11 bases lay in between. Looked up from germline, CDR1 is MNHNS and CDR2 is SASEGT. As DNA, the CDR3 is TGTGCCAGCAGTTTCCGGGACGGCGGGGAGCTGTTTTTT. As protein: CASSFRDGGELFF.

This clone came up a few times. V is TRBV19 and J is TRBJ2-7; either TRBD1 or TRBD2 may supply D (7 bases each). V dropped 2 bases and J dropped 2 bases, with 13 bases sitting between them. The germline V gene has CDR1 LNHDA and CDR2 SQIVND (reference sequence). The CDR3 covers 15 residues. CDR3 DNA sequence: TGTGCCAGTAGTATAAGGCAGGGGGGGCCCTACGAGCAGTACTTC. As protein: CASSIRQGGPYEQYF.